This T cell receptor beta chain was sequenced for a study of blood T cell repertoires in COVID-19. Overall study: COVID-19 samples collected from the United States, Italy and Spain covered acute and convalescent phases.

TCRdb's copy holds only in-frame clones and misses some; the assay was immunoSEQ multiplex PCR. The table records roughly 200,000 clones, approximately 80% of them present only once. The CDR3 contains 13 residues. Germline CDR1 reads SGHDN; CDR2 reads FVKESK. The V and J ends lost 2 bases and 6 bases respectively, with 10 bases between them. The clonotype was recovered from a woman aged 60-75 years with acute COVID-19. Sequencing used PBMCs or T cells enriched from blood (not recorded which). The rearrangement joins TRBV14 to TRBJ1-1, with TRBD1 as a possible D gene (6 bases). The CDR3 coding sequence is TGTGCCAGCAGCCAACAGGGGAGACCTGAAGCTTTCTTT. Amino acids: CASSQQGRPEAFF.